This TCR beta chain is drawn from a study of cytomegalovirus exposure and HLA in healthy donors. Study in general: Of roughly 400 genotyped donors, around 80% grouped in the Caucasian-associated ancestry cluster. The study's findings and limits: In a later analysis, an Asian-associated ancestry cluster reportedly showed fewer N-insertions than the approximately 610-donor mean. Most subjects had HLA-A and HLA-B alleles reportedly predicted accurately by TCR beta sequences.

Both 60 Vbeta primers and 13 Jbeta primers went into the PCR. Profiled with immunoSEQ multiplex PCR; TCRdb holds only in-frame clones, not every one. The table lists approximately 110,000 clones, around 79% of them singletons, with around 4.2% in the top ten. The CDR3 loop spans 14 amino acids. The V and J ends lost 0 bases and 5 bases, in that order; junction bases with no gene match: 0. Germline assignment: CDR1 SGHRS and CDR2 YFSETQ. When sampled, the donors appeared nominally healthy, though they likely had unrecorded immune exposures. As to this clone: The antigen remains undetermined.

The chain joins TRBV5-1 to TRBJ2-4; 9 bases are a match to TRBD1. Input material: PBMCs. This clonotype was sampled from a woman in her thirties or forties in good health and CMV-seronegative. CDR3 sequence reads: CASSLGTGENIQYF. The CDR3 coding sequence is TGCGCCAGCAGCTTGGGGACAGGGGAAAACATTCAGTACTTC.